This T cell receptor (beta chain) is drawn from a study of cytomegalovirus exposure and HLA in healthy donors. Looking at the study overall: Findings of an earlier analysis included about 120 million unique TCR beta sequences from about 180 million T cells.

The PCR made use of 60 Vbeta and 13 Jbeta primers. Libraries were prepared by immunoSEQ multiplex PCR; TCRdb keeps only in-frame clonotypes and omits some of them. Of fewer than 200,000 clones listed, roughly 75% were seen once; the top ten hold 2.5%. The germline V gene encodes CDR1 LGHNA and CDR2 YNFKEQ. CDR3 length: 13 residues. Regarding the study as a whole: Equally common other TCR beta chains were less clonally expanded than HLA-associated ones, a later analysis found.

About this clone itself: Its antigen is undetermined. The junction departs from germline at one end; a sequencing error may be responsible.

The sample taken for sequencing was PBMCs. The chain employs TRBV4-2 and TRBJ2-1; weak D call: TRBD2 (6 bases). The TCR sequence derives from a female donor in good health and CMV-seronegative. CDR3 DNA sequence: TGTGCCAGCAGCCAAGATGGGCGGGGTGACCTTGTCTTC. Its translation: CASSQDGRGDLVF.